These 19 T cell receptor beta chains came from one sample sequenced in a study of blood T cell repertoires in COVID-19. Some clones are missing from TCRdb's copy, which holds only in-frame ones; the method was immunoSEQ multiplex PCR. The table shows 57,000 or so clones, with roughly 90% occurring only once. The sample was peripheral blood. All receptors derive from a woman in her 50s with active or convalescent COVID-19.

The chain uses TRBV27 and TRBJ1-3, with 7 bases aligning to TRBD1. V lost 3 bases to trimming and J lost 2 bases; unmatched junction nucleotides: 7. CDR1 is MNHEY and CDR2 is SMNVEV in the germline V gene (reference sequence). This CDR3 region has 16 residues. The CDR3 sequence: CASSLAPGGTGNTIYF. As DNA, the CDR3 is TGTGCCAGCAGTTTGGCCCCAGGGGGTACTGGAAACACCATATATTTT.

On this clone: An end of the junction differs from the germline gene, which may be a read error. The chain combines TRBV7-7 with TRBJ2-3, with a weak D call TRBD1 (6 bases). Germline V lookup: CDR1 SSHAT, CDR2 FNYEAQ (reference sequence). The CDR3 has 14 residues. CDR3 amino acids: CASSSGQFMDTQYF. The CDR3, as DNA: TGTGCTAGCAGCTCAGGACAGTTCATGGATACGCAGTATTTT.

The chain has TRBV2 and TRBJ1-5, with a tentative D call TRBD1 (5 bases). Germline lookup yields CDR1 SNHLY and CDR2 FYNNEI. This CDR3 is built from 14 residues. Deletions cut 11 bases from V and 7 bases from J, with 21 bases between. The CDR3 sequence: CAAAEFRAEQPQHF. CDR3 coding DNA: TGTGCCGCGGCCGAGTTCAGGGCGGAACAGCCCCAGCATTTT.

This chain links TRBV11-3 with TRBJ2-2, with 8 bases identical to TRBD2. The trim removed 5 bases at V and 0 bases at J, leaving 2 bases unmatched. The CDR3 is 15 residues long. The germline gives CDR1 SGHNT, CDR2 YENEEA. DNA of the CDR3: TGTGCCAGCAGCCGGACTAGCCCGAACACCGGGGAGCTGTTTTTT. This sequence encodes CASSRTSPNTGELFF.

The CDR3 nucleotides read TGTGCCAGCAGCCCCAGTAACGGGGACAATGAGCAGTTCTTC. It translates to CASSPSNGDNEQFF. The chain combines TRBV11-2 with TRBJ2-1; possibly TRBD2 for D (5 bases). Looked up from germline, CDR1 is SGHAT and CDR2 is FQNNGV. CDR3 length equals 14 residues. Trimming took off 5 bases at V and 5 bases at J, with 13 bases between the two ends.

This clone came up once. The chain combines TRBV6-6 with TRBJ2-7; TRBD2 agrees at 9 bases. Losses at the gene ends were 8 bases for V and 4 bases for J; bases not matched to a gene: 12. In germline, CDR1 is MNHNY, CDR2 SVGAGI (reference sequence). CDR3 length equals 15 residues. This CDR3 is CASQTGAGGPYEQYF. CDR3 bases: TGTGCCAGCCAGACCGGAGCGGGAGGACCTTACGAGCAGTACTTC.

The genes are TRBV6-2 or TRBV6-3 and TRBJ2-7; 7 nucleotides align to TRBD1. Germline V gene sequence: CDR1 MNHEY, CDR2 SVGEGT. V lost 4 bases to trimming and J lost 2 bases; unmatched junction nucleotides: 8. The CDR3 is 15 amino acids. CDR3: CASSWTGRTPYEQYF. CDR3 DNA: TGTGCCAGCAGTTGGACAGGCAGAACACCCTACGAGCAGTACTTC.

The chain links TRBV14 to TRBJ2-3; no clear D gene. In germline, CDR1 is SGHDN, CDR2 FVKESK. Trimming stripped 4 bases from V and 2 bases from J, with 16 bases between. The CDR3 has 16 residues. CDR3 loop: CASSLNSGSLTDTQYF. For the CDR3, the DNA is TGTGCCAGCAGCCTAAACTCCGGGTCGCTCACAGATACGCAGTATTTT.

The gene calls are TRBV19 and TRBJ2-3; D possibly corresponds to TRBD2 (5 bases). V gave up 8 bases and J gave up 7 bases, with 25 bases separating them. Germline CDR1 is LNHDA and CDR2 is SQIVND (reference sequence). The CDR3 runs 16 residues. The CDR3 protein is CASLSLAGGGTNTQYF. The CDR3 DNA follows: TGTGCCAGTCTTAGTTTGGCTGGCGGAGGCACTAATACGCAGTATTTT.

This clone has ten or more counts. The chain has TRBV9 and TRBJ2-7, with 9 bases that match TRBD1. This CDR3 region has 14 residues. Germline assignment: CDR1 SGDLS and CDR2 YYNGEE. V lost 2 bases to trimming and J lost 2 bases; unmatched junction nucleotides: 2. The CDR3 loop is CASSVGTGPYEQYF. The CDR3 region has the DNA TGTGCCAGCAGCGTTGGGACAGGGCCCTACGAGCAGTACTTC.

The rearrangement links TRBV15 to TRBJ2-3, with a possible D match to TRBD1 (6 bases). The germline V gene encodes CDR1 LNHNV and CDR2 YYDKDF (reference sequence). CDR3 size: 15 residues. The V end was cut by 5 bases, the J end by 0 bases, with 12 bases between. The CDR3 loop is CATSAGVRSTDTQYF. CDR3 bases: TGTGCCACCAGCGCAGGGGTGAGAAGCACAGATACGCAGTATTTT.

The chain has TRBV5-6 and TRBJ1-1; D call uncertain. The germline V gene encodes CDR1 SGHDT and CDR2 YYEEEE. The V end lost 2 bases, the J end lost 2 bases, and 10 bases lay between the germline ends. The CDR3 is 14 amino acids. The DNA for the CDR3 is TGTGCCAGCAGCTTCAATCCCATCAACACTGAAGCTTTCTTT. Its protein is CASSFNPINTEAFF.

The chain links TRBV19 to TRBJ2-7, with TRBD2 as a possible D gene (6 bases). With 5 bases removed from V and 1 base from J, the gap between germline ends came to 6 bases. The germline gives CDR1 LNHDA, CDR2 SQIVND (reference sequence). This CDR3 comprises 12 residues. The CDR3 region has the DNA TGTGCCAGTAGTGCGGGGTCCTACGAGCAGTACTTC. Protein sequence: CASSAGSYEQYF.

The chain carries TRBV6-6 and TRBJ2-1, with 9 bases aligning to TRBD2. Germline V CDR1 and CDR2: MNHNY, SVGAGI (reference sequence). V dropped 6 bases and J dropped 10; count of bases not matched to a gene: 10. The CDR3 totals 14 residues. CDR3 in amino acids: CASRTSGHQGEQFF. CDR3 in DNA: TGTGCCAGCAGGACTAGCGGACATCAAGGCGAGCAGTTCTTC.

This chain links TRBV2 with TRBJ1-5; 9 nucleotides align to TRBD1. Germline V gene lookup returns CDR1 SNHLY and CDR2 FYNNEI. V was pared by 4 bases and J by 2 bases, with 3 bases of the junction left unmatched. This CDR3 is built from 15 residues. The CDR3 sequence: CASSADRGGNQPQHF. CDR3 DNA sequence: TGTGCCAGCAGTGCGGACAGGGGTGGCAATCAGCCCCAGCATTTT.

The chain is built from TRBV5-6 and TRBJ1-1, with 9 nucleotides matching TRBD1. V lost 4 bases and J lost 7; bases outside the gene matches: 14. This CDR3 comprises 16 residues. Germline assignment: CDR1 SGHDT and CDR2 YYEEEE. In DNA form, the CDR3 reads TGTGCCAGCAGCGGGGGCGGACAGGGGCCTTACAATGAAGCTTTCTTT. Its translation is CASSGGGQGPYNEAFF.

The chain has TRBV4-1 and TRBJ2-5, with D unresolved. Trimming removed 6 bases from V and 1 base from J, with 21 bases in between. The V gene's germline CDR1 is MGHRA and CDR2 YSYEKL. This CDR3 contains 17 residues. This CDR3 reads CASRRRYNVASQETQYF. The CDR3 DNA reads TGCGCCAGCAGACGTAGATATAACGTCGCTTCCCAAGAGACCCAGTACTTC.

This clone was found once. The rearrangement uses TRBV7-9 and TRBJ1-1; maybe TRBD1 (6 bases). This CDR3 region has 14 residues. V lost 1 base, J lost 5 bases, and 11 bases lay in between. Germline V gene lookup returns CDR1 SEHNR and CDR2 FQNEAQ (reference sequence). Here the CDR3 reads CASSLGAGETEAFF. For the CDR3, the DNA is TGTGCCAGCAGCTTAGGGGCAGGGGAGACTGAAGCTTTCTTT.

The J gene is TRBJ2-7, the V gene TRBV6-5; D might be TRBD2 (6 bases). Germline V gene sequence: CDR1 MNHEY, CDR2 SVGAGI. V was cut by 0 bases and J by 5 bases, with 14 bases left in between. This CDR3 is 15 amino acids long. The CDR3 DNA is TGTGCCAGCAGTTACTCGACGTGGCGGGATGACGAGCAGTACTTC. Translating it yields CASSYSTWRDDEQYF.